This T cell receptor beta chain was obtained from a study of response to subunit inactivated influenza vaccine. This clonotype occurred a few times. Each CDR3 protein gets one entry after TCRdb re-called the RT-PCR reads with MiXCR. In the table there are about 570,000 distinct CDR3 sequences, approximately 10% of which are singletons. Germline CDR1 and CDR2: MNHEY and SMNVEV (reference sequence). V was shortened by 6 bases and J by 10 bases, with 16 bases between the two germline ends. The CDR3 totals 14 residues. The same data also went into a second study, on T cells expressing NK-cell markers. That source notes: UMIs accompanied the 5'RACE template switching by which TCR beta cDNA was made. Specificity for HCMV among expanded NKG2C+ T cell clones was not established.

This TCR was sampled from a man in his fifties who received an inactivated influenza vaccine. This chain connects TRBV27 to TRBJ1-6; D unresolved. The specimen comprised PBMCs from blood, sampled on the day of vaccination. This CDR3 is CASRPEIILSPLHF. CDR3 nucleotides: TGTGCCAGCAGGCCAGAGATAATCCTGTCACCCCTCCACTTT.